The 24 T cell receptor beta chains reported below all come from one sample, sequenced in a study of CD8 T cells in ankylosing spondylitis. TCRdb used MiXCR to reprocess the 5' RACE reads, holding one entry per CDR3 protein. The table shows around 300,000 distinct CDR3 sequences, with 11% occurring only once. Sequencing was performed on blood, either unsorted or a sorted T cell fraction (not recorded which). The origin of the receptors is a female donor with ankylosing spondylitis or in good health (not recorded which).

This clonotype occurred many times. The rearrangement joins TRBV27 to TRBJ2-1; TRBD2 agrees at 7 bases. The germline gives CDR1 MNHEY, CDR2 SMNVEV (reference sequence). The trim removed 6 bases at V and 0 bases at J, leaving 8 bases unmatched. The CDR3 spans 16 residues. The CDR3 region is CASSASGGSSYNEQFF. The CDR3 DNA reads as TGTGCCAGCAGCGCTAGCGGCGGAAGCTCCTACAATGAGCAGTTCTTC.

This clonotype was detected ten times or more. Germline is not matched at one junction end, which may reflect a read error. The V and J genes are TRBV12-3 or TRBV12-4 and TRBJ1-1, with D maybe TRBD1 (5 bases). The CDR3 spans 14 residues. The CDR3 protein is CASSLAQGGAEAFF. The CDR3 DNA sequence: TGTGCCAGCAGTCTAGCTCAGGGAGGAGCTGAAGCTTTCTTT.

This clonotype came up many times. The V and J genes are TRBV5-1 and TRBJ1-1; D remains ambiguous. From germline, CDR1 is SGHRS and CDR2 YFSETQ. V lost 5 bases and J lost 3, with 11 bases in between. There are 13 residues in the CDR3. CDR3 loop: CASSPRRDTEAFF. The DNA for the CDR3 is TGCGCCAGCAGTCCTCGGAGGGACACTGAAGCTTTCTTT.

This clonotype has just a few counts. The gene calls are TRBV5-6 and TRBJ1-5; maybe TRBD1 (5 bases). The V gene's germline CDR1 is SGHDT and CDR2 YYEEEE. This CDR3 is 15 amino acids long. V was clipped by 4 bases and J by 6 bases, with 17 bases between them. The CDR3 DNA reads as TGTGCCAGCAGCCCCTGGGGTCAGGGAGGTCAGCCCCAGCATTTT. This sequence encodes CASSPWGQGGQPQHF.

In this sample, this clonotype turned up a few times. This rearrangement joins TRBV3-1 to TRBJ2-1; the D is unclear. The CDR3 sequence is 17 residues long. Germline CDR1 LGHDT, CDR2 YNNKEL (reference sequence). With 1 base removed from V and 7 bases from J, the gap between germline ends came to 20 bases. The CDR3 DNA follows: TGTGCCAGCAGCCAAGGGAGTAGCTTCCTACCTCTGAATGAGCAGTTCTTC. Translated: CASSQGSSFLPLNEQFF.

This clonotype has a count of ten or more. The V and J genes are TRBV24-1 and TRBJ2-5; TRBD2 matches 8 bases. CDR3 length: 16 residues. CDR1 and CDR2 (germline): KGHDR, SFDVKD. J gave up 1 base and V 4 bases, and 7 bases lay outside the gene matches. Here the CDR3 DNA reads TGTGCCACCAGTGACGACGCTGGGACTAGCCAAGAGACCCAGTACTTC. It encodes CATSDDAGTSQETQYF.

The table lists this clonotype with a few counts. CDR3 nucleotides: TGTGCCAGTAGTACGGGACTAGCGACCTACAATGAGCAGTTCTTC. Translated: CASSTGLATYNEQFF. This chain uses TRBV19 with TRBJ2-1; 10 bases match TRBD2. Losses at the gene ends were 4 bases for V and 2 bases for J; bases not matched to a gene: 2. Germline-derived CDR1 and CDR2 are LNHDA and SQIVND (reference sequence). This CDR3 has 15 amino acids. The whole variable domain, remainder taken from reference TRBV19 and TRBJ2-1, is DGGITQSPKYLFRKEGQNVTLSCEQNLNHDAMYWYRQDPGQGLRLIYYSQIVNDFQKGDIAEGYSVSREKKESFPLTVTSAQKNPTAFYLCASSTGLATYNEQFFGPGTRLTVL.

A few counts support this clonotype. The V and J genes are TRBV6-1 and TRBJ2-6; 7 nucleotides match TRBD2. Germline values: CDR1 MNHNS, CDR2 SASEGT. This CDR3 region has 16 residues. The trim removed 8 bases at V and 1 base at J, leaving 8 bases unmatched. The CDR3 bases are TGTGCCAGCGCTGCGGCGGGAGCTTCTGGGGCCAACGTCCTGACTTTC. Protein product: CASAAAGASGANVLTF.

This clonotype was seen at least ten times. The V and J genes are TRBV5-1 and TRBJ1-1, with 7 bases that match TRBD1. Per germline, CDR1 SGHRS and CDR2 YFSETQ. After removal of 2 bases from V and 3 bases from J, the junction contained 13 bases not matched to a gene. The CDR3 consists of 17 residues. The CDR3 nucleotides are TGCGCCAGCAGCTTTCAGACAGGGAGGTATGGGGACACTGAAGCTTTCTTT. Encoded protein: CASSFQTGRYGDTEAFF.

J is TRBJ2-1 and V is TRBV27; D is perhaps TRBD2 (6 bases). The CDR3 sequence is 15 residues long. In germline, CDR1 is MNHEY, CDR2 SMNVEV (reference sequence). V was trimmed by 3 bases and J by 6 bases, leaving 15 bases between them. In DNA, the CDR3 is TGTGCCAGCAGTTTTCTGGGGGAGGCTCCCAATGAGCAGTTCTTC. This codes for CASSFLGEAPNEQFF.

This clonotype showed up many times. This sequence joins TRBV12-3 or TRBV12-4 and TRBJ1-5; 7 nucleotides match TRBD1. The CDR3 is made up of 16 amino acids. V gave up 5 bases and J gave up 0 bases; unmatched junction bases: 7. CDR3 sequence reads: CASSRETGFSNQPQHF. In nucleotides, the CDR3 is TGTGCCAGCAGTAGGGAGACAGGGTTTAGCAATCAGCCCCAGCATTTT.

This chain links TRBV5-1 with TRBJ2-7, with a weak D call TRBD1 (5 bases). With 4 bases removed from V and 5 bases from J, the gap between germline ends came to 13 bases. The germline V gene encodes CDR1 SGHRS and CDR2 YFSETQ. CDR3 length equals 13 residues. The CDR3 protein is CASSRGRPDEQYF. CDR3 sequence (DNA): TGCGCCAGCAGCAGGGGCAGACCCGACGAGCAGTACTTC.

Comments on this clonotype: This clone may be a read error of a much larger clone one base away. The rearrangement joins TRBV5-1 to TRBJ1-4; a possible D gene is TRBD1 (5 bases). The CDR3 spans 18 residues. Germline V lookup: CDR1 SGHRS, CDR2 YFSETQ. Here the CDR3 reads CASSLATFRDPTNEKLSF. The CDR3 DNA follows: TGCGCCAGCAGCTTGGCCACCTTCCGGGACCCGACTAATGAAAAACTGTCTTTT.

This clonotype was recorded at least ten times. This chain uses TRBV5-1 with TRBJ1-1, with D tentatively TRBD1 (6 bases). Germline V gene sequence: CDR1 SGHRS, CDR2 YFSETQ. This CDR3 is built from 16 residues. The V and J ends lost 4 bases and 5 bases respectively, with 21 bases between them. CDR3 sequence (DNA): TGCGCCAGCAGCCTGGGACAAGGTTCCGGAGGGACTGAAGCTTTCTTT. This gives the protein CASSLGQGSGGTEAFF.

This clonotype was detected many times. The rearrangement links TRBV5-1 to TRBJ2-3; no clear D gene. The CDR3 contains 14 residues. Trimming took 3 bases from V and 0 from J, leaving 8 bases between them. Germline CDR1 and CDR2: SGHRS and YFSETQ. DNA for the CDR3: TGCGCCAGCAGCTCTGACGGAAGCACAGATACGCAGTATTTT. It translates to CASSSDGSTDTQYF.

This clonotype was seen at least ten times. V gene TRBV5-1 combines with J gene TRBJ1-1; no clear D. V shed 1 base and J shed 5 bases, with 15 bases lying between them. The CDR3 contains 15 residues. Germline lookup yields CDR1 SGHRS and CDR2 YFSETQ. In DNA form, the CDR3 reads TGCGCCAGCAGCTTGTATAGGGAACGAAGGACTGAAGCTTTCTTT. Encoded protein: CASSLYRERRTEAFF.

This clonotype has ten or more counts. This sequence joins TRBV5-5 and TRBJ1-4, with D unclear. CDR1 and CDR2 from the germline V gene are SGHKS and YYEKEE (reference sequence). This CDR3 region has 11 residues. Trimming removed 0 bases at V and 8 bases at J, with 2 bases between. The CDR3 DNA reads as TGTGCCAGCAGCTTGGAAGAAAAACTGTTTTTT. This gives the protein CASSLEEKLFF.

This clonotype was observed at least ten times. The CDR3 loop reads CASQRSLGETQYF. Written as DNA, the CDR3 is TGTGCCAGCCAAAGGTCCCTTGGAGAGACCCAGTACTTC. This chain uses TRBV12-3 or TRBV12-4 with TRBJ2-5; D is undetermined. The CDR3 runs 13 residues. The V gene lost 8 bases and the J gene lost 4 bases, with 14 bases spanning the gap.

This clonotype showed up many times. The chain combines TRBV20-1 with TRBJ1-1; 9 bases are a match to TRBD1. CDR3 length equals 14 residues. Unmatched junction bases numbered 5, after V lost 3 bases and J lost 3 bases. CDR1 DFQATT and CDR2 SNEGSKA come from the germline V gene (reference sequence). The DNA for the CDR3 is TGCAGTGCTAGGAGGGACAGGGTCGACACTGAAGCTTTCTTT. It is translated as CSARRDRVDTEAFF.

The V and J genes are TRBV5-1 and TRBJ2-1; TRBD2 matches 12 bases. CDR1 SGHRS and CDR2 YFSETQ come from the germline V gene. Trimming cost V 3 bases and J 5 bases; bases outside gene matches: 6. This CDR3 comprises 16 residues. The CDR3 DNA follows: TGCGCCAGCAGCTCCGGACTAGCGGGGACTGACAATGAGCAGTTCTTC. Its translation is CASSSGLAGTDNEQFF.

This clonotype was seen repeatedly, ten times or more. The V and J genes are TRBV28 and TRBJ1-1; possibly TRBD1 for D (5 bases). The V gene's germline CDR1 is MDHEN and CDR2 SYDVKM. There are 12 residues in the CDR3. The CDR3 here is CAIREGGSGAFF. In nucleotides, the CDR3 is TGTGCTATCAGGGAGGGCGGCTCCGGGGCTTTCTTT. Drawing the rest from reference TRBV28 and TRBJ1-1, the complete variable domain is DVKVTQSSRYLVKRTGEKVFLECVQDMDHENMFWYRQDPGLGLRLIYFSYDVKMKEKGDIPEGYSVSREKKERFSLILESASTNQTSMYLCAIREGGSGAFFGQGTRLTVV.

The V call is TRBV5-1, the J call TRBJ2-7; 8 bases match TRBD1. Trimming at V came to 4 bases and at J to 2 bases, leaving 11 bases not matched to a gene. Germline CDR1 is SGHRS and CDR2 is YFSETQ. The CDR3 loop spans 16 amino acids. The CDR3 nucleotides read TGCGCCAGCAGCCCAATGACAGGGGCGAGGGCCTACGAGCAGTACTTC. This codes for CASSPMTGARAYEQYF.

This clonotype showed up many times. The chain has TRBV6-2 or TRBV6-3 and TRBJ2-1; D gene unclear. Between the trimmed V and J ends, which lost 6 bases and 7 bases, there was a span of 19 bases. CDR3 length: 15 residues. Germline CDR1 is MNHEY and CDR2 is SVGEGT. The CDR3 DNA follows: TGTGCCAGCAGCCCCGACTGGTTGTTGGGGAATGAGCAGTTCTTC. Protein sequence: CASSPDWLLGNEQFF.

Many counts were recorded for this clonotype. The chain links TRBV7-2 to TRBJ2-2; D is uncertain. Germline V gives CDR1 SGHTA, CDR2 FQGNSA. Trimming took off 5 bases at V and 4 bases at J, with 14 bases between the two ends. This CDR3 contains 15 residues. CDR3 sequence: CASSKHPTSTGELFF. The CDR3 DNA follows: TGTGCCAGCAGCAAACATCCGACGAGCACCGGGGAGCTGTTTTTT.